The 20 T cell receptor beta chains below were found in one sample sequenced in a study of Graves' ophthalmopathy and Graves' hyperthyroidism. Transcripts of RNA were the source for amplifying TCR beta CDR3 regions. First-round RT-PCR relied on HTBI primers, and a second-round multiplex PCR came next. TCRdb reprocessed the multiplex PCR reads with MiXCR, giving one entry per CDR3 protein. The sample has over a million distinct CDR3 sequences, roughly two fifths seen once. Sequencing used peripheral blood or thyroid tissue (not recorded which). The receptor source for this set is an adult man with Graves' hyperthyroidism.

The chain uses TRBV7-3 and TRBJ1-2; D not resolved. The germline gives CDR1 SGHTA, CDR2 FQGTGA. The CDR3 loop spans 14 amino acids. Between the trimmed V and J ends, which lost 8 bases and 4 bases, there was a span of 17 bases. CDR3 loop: CASSPETATYGYTF. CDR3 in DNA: TGTGCCAGCTCACCCGAGACGGCGACCTATGGCTACACCTTC.

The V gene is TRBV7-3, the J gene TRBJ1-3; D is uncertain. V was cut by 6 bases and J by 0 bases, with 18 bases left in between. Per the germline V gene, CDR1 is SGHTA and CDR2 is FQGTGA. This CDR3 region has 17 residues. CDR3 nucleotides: TGTGCCAGCAGTTACTCGGATAAACCCCACTCTGGAAACACCATATATTTT. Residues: CASSYSDKPHSGNTIYF.

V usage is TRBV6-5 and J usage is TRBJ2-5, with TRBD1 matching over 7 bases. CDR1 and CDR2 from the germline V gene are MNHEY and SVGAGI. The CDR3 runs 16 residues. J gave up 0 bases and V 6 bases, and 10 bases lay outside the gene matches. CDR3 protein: CASRRITTGYQETQYF. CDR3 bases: TGTGCCAGCAGACGTATAACGACAGGGTACCAAGAGACCCAGTACTTC.

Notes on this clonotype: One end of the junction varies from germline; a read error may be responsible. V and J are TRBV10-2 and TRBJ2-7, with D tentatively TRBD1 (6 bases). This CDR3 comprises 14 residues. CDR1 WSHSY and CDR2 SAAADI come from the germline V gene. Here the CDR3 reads CASSEQGHSGEQYF. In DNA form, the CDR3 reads TGTGCCAGCAGTGAACAGGGACACTCAGGGGAGCAGTACTTC.

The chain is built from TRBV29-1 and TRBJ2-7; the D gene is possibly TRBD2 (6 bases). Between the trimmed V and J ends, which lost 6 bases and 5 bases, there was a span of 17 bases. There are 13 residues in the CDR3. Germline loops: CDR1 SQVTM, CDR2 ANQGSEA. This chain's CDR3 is CSVGAGISHEQYF. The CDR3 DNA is TGCAGCGTAGGGGCGGGGATTAGCCACGAGCAGTACTTC.

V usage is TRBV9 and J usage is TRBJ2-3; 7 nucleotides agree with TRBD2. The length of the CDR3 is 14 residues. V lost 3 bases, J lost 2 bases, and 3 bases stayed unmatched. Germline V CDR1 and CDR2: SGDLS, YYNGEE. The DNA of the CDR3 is TGTGCCAGCAGCGGAAGCGGGGACACAGATACGCAGTATTTT. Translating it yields CASSGSGDTDTQYF.

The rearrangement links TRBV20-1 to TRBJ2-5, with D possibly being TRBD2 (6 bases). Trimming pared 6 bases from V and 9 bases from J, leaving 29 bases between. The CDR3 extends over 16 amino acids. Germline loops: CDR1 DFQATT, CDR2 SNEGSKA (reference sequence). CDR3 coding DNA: TGCAGTGCCCCGCGGACCAGCATCATTATAAGGGAGGCCCAGTACTTC. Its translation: CSAPRTSIIIREAQYF.

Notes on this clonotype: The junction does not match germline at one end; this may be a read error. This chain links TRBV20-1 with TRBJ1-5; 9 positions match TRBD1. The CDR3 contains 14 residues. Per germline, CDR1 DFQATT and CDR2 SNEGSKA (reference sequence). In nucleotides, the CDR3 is TGCAGTGTTCAGCCGGGACAGGGCAACCAGCCCCAGCATTTT. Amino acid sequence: CSVQPGQGNQPQHF.

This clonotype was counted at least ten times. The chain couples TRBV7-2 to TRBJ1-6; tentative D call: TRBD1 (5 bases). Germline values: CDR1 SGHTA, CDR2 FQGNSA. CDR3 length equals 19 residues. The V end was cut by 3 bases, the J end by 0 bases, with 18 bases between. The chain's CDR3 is CASSLPRGTASSYNSPLHF. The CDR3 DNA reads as TGTGCCAGCAGCTTGCCCCGAGGGACTGCAAGCTCCTATAATTCACCCCTCCACTTT.

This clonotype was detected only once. Here the CDR3 reads CASGQQGTNTGELFF. CDR3 DNA sequence: TGTGCCAGCGGTCAACAGGGGACGAACACCGGGGAGCTGTTTTTT. V and J are TRBV2 and TRBJ2-2; 7 positions agree with TRBD1. This CDR3 region has 15 residues. CDR1 and CDR2 from the germline V gene are SNHLY and FYNNEI. The V and J ends lost 8 bases and 0 bases, in that order; junction bases with no gene match: 6.

CDR3: CASSPSLGGNSNQPQHF. DNA for the CDR3: TGTGCCAGCAGCCCTTCACTAGGGGGAAATAGCAATCAGCCCCAGCATTTT. The rearrangement uses TRBV12-3 or TRBV12-4 and TRBJ1-5, with a weak D call TRBD1 (6 bases). Trimming took off 6 bases at V and 0 bases at J, with 18 bases between the two ends. The CDR3 is 17 amino acids.

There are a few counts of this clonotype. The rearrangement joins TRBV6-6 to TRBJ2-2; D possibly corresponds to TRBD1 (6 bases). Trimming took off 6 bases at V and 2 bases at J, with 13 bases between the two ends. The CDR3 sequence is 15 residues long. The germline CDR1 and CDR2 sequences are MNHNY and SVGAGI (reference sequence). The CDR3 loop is CASSPNRDNTGELFF. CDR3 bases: TGTGCCAGCAGCCCGAACAGGGATAACACCGGGGAGCTGTTTTTT.

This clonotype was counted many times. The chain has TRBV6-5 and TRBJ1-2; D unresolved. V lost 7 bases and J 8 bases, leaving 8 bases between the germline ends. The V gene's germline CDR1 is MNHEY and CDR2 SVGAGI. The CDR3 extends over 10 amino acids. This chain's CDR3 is CASMLGGYTF. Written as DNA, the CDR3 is TGTGCCAGCATGTTGGGCGGCTACACCTTC.

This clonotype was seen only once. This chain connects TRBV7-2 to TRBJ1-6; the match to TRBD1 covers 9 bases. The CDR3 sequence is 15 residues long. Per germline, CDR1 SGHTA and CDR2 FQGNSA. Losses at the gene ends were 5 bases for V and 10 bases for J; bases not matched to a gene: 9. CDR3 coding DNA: TGTGCCAGCAGCCTTACAGGGGGCGCGATCTCACCCCTCCACTTT. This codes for CASSLTGGAISPLHF.

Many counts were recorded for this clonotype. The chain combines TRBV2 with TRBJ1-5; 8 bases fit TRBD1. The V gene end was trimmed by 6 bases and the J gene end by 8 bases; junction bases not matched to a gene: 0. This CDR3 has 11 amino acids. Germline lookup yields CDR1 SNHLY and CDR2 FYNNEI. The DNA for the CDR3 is TGTGCCAGCAGACAGGGGGAGCCCCAGCATTTT. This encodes CASRQGEPQHF.

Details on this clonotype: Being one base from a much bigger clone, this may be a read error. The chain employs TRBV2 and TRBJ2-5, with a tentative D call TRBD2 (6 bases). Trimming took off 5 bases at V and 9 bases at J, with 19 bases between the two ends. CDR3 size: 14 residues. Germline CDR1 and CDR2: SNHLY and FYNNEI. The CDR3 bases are TGTGCCAGCAGTCTCCTAGCGATGGAGGAGGCCCAGTACTTC. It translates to CASSLLAMEEAQYF.

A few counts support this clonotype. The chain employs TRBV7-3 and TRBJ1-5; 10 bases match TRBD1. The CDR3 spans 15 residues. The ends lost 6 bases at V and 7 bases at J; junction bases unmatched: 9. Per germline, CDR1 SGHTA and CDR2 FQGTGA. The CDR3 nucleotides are TGTGCCAGCAGTCCCGGGACAGGGGTCGGGCAGCCCCAGCATTTT. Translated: CASSPGTGVGQPQHF.

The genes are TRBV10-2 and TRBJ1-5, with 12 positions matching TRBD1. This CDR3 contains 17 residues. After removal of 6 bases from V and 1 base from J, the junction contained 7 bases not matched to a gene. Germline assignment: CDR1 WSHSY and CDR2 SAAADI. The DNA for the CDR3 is TGCGCCAGCAGCACCGGGACAGGGGGCAGAAGCAATCAGCCCCAGCATTTT. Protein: CASSTGTGGRSNQPQHF.

The CDR3 bases are TGTGCCAGCAGCCCGTTCGGACCGGGGCCGTCTGAAGCTTTCTTT. Translating gives CASSPFGPGPSEAFF. V usage is TRBV11-2 and J usage is TRBJ1-1, with a tentative D call TRBD1 (5 bases). The CDR3 sequence is 15 residues long. V shed 5 bases and J shed 6 bases, with 19 bases lying between them. Germline values: CDR1 SGHAT, CDR2 FQNNGV.

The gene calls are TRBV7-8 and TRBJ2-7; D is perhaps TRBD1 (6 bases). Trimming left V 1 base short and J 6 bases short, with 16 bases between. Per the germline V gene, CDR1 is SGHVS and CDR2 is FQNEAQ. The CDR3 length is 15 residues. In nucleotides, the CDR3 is TGTGCCAGCAGCTTAGATAGGGGGAAGGGCTCCGAGCAGTACTTC. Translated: CASSLDRGKGSEQYF.